These T cell receptor beta chains were read from a single sample in a study of regulatory T cells in long-lasting Graves disease. TCRdb recomputed calls from the multiplex PCR reads with MiXCR, one row per CDR3 protein. The table has roughly 500,000 distinct CDR3 sequences, about 14% seen once. These data are also associated with another study on T cells in Graves' hyperthyroidism and ophthalmopathy.

The material was peripheral blood mononuclear cells (PBMCs), obtained at new diagnosis, from a patient treated with antithyroid drugs. The receptor set was obtained from a man younger than 45 with Graves disease. Each CDR3 is given with its conserved first and last residue. The D gene is left open where the match is weak. The size field is filled for only some rows; it gives once, few, many or a size class.

CDR3aa,CDR3nt,d_gene,j_gene,abundance,v_gene
CASSPFGTDTQYF,TGTGCCAGCTCACCATTCGGCACAGATACGCAGTATTTT,NA,TRBJ2-3,many,TRBV18
CASRSFQGYEQYF,TGTGCCAGTCGATCCTTTCAAGGCTACGAGCAGTACTTC,NA,TRBJ2-7,NA,TRBV11-2
CSARDLLTSGTNEQFF,TGCAGTGCTAGAGATCTACTGACTAGCGGGACAAATGAGCAGTTCTTC,TRBD2,TRBJ2-1,NA,TRBV20-1
CASSPPLRLAEAFF,TGTGCCAGCAGCCCCCCCCTCCGTCTTGCTGAAGCTTTCTTT,NA,TRBJ1-1,many,TRBV7-2
CSAGTGGTDTQYF,TGCAGTGCAGGGACAGGGGGCACAGATACGCAGTATTTT,TRBD1,TRBJ2-3,many,TRBV20-1
CSARVSNLWAYEQYF,TGCAGTGCTAGAGTGAGCAATCTCTGGGCCTACGAGCAGTACTTC,NA,TRBJ2-7,few,TRBV20-1
CASSSAVYQETQYF,TGTGCCAGCAGCTCGGCAGTGTACCAAGAGACCCAGTACTTC,NA,TRBJ2-5,NA,TRBV7-6
CAIRRQGDLTDTQYF,TGTGCCATCAGGAGACAGGGGGACCTCACAGATACGCAGTATTTT,TRBD1,TRBJ2-3,few,TRBV10-3
CAISGGQLGNTIYF,TGTGCCATCAGTGGGGGACAGCTGGGAAACACCATATATTTT,TRBD1,TRBJ1-3,NA,TRBV10-3
CASSFSDTQQETQYF,TGCGCCAGCAGCTTTAGTGACACCCAACAAGAGACCCAGTACTTC,NA,TRBJ2-5,NA,TRBV5-1
CASSPRDPETQYF,TGTGCCAGCAGTCCCCGGGACCCAGAGACCCAGTACTTC,NA,TRBJ2-5,few,TRBV6-1
CAGTPPYTSYEQYF,TGTGCCGGCACCCCGCCCTACACCTCCTACGAGCAGTACTTC,NA,TRBJ2-7,NA,TRBV7-8
CATSDQGQGARNGELFF,TGTGCCACCAGTGATCAAGGACAGGGGGCGCGGAACGGGGAGCTGTTTTTT,TRBD1,TRBJ2-2,few,TRBV24-1
CASSLGQGGGTDTQYF,TGCGCCAGCAGCTTGGGACAGGGTGGGGGGACAGATACGCAGTATTTT,NA,TRBJ2-3,NA,TRBV5-1
CSAPLAETYNEQFF,TGCAGCGCCCCTCTAGCGGAAACCTACAATGAGCAGTTCTTC,TRBD2,TRBJ2-1,few,TRBV29-1
CASSQVGGTKSYNEQFF,TGTGCCAGCAGCCAAGTCGGCGGGACAAAGTCCTACAATGAGCAGTTCTTC,NA,TRBJ2-1,NA,TRBV3-1
CASSSAGLFYNEQFF,TGTGCCAGCAGTTCCGCCGGACTCTTCTACAATGAGCAGTTCTTC,NA,TRBJ2-1,NA,TRBV6-5
CASSYGVLNTEAFF,TGTGCCAGCAGTTACGGAGTGCTGAACACTGAAGCTTTCTTT,NA,TRBJ1-1,few,TRBV6-2/TRBV6-3
CASRGTVSLNTEAFF,TGTGCCAGCAGAGGGACAGTTTCACTGAACACTGAAGCTTTCTTT,TRBD1,TRBJ1-1,NA,TRBV25-1
CSARDAVAGGYEQYF,TGCAGTGCTAGAGATGCGGTAGCGGGAGGCTACGAGCAGTACTTC,TRBD2,TRBJ2-7,many,TRBV20-1
CSARTLAASSYNEQFF,TGCAGTGCTAGAACCCTAGCGGCTAGCTCCTACAATGAGCAGTTCTTC,TRBD2,TRBJ2-1,many,TRBV20-1
CASSLVAGGYEQYF,TGTGCCAGCAGTTTGGTAGCGGGGGGCTACGAGCAGTACTTC,TRBD2,TRBJ2-7,many,TRBV2
CASRRGIVNGEAFF,TGTGCCAGCAGAAGGGGTATAGTTAATGGTGAAGCTTTCTTT,NA,TRBJ1-1,many,TRBV12-3/TRBV12-4
CASTKGRPAGQGAGELFF,TGTGCCAGCACGAAGGGCCGGCCGGCGGGACAGGGGGCGGGGGAGCTGTTTTTT,TRBD1,TRBJ2-2,NA,TRBV28
CATSDLTGGAVDEQFF,TGTGCCACCAGTGACCTGACAGGGGGCGCGGTAGATGAGCAGTTCTTC,TRBD1,TRBJ2-1,many,TRBV24-1
CASSIGLAVSTDTQYF,TGTGCCAGCAGTATAGGACTAGCTGTTAGCACAGATACGCAGTATTTT,TRBD2,TRBJ2-3,few,TRBV12-3/TRBV12-4
CASSSLGPASGGELFF,TGCGCCAGCAGCTCCCTTGGACCGGCTTCAGGGGGGGAGCTGTTTTTT,NA,TRBJ2-2,few,TRBV5-1
CASGKTSGETQYF,TGTGCTAGTGGTAAGACTAGCGGGGAGACCCAGTACTTC,TRBD2,TRBJ2-5,many,TRBV12-5
CSARVGTSGSERPYEQYF,TGCAGTGCTAGAGTCGGGACTAGCGGGAGTGAAAGACCCTACGAGCAGTACTTC,TRBD2,TRBJ2-7,many,TRBV20-1
CASSVLAGVRIGNEQFF,TGTGCCAGCAGTGTACTGGCGGGAGTCCGCATTGGGAATGAGCAGTTCTTC,TRBD2,TRBJ2-1,many,TRBV6-1
CASSPGTGRSANYGYTF,TGTGCCAGTAGTCCAGGGACAGGTCGATCGGCTAACTATGGCTACACCTTC,TRBD1,TRBJ1-2,many,TRBV19
CAINGGSSTGELFF,TGTGCCATCAATGGCGGGAGTTCAACCGGGGAGCTGTTTTTT,TRBD2,TRBJ2-2,few,TRBV10-3